The 25 T cell receptor beta chains below all came from one sample that was sequenced in a study of tumor-infiltrating lymphocytes in primary liver carcinoma (dated by TCRdb to the late 2010s). The sequencer was an Illumina HiSeq 2500. TCRbeta-specific cDNA was reverse-transcribed from 500 ng total RNA using a constant-region primer and ProtoScript II reverse transcriptase. Construction of the TCRbeta libraries relied on three nested rounds of multiplex PCR, following a slightly modified ARM-PCR procedure. The first two PCR rounds used multiplex TRBV1-TRBV30 forward primers with a Cbeta reverse primer, each for 10 cycles. TCRdb redid the processing of the public reads, applying fastp at Q25 and MiXCR, and retained in-frame beta chains. Rows matching on CDR3 protein sequence are summarized as one entry with the most common DNA and genes. The sample table contains a few hundred thousand distinct CDR3 sequences; only one count was recorded for around 50% of them. The ten largest account for more than 15% of the sample.

Blood RNA was extracted from unsorted whole blood using TRIzol reagent, and germline DNA was obtained with the DNeasy Blood & Tissue kit. The specimen sequenced was peripheral blood. These receptors all stem from a woman in her 30s with primary liver carcinoma and hepatitis B virus infection.

This clonotype has just a few counts. The chain joins TRBV7-9 to TRBJ2-2, with a weak D call TRBD1 (6 bases). The ends were cut back, 6 bases at V and 6 bases at J, with 14 bases in the middle. The CDR3 has 14 residues. Germline V lookup: CDR1 SEHNR, CDR2 FQNEAQ (reference sequence). The CDR3 spells CASRGASPSGELFF. The CDR3 DNA follows: TGTGCCAGCAGGGGGGCTAGTCCGTCCGGGGAGCTGTTTTTT. The complete variable domain, with remaining parts taken from reference TRBV7-9 and TRBJ2-2, reads DTGVSQNPRHKITKRGQNVTFRCDPISEHNRLYWYRQTLGQGPEFLTYFQNEAQLEKSRLLSDRFSAERPKGSFSTLEIQRTEQGDSAMYLCASRGASPSGELFFGEGSRLTVL.

A note on this clonotype: Its ends do not fully match the called genes, so a read error is possible. This chain uses TRBV11-2 with TRBJ2-7; 9 nucleotides match TRBD1. CDR1 is SGHAT and CDR2 is FQNNGV in the germline V gene. This CDR3 spans 14 amino acids. CDR3 sequence reads: CVSSLTDRGEEQYF. The CDR3 bases are TGTGTCAGCAGCCTGACGGACAGGGGCGAAGAGCAGTACTTC.

For this clonotype: The junction shows a germline mismatch at one end, possibly a read error. This sequence joins TRBV11-2 and TRBJ1-1, with TRBD1 matching 7 bases. Germline V gene data show CDR1 as SGHAT and CDR2 as FQNNGV. CDR3 size: 19 residues. CDR3 in amino acids: CVSSHIRLPGQRTNIEAFF. The DNA of the CDR3 is TGTGTCAGCAGCCATATACGCCTACCGGGACAGAGGACGAACATTGAAGCTTTCTTT. Complete variable domain (other parts from reference TRBV11-2 and TRBJ1-1): EAGVAQSPRYKIIEKRQSVAFWCNPISGHATLYWYQQILGQGPKLLIQFQNNGVVDDSQLPKDRFSAERLKGVDSTLKIQPAKLEDSAVYLCVSSHIRLPGQRTNIEAFFGQGTRLTVV.

This clonotype was observed many times. V is TRBV6-6 and J is TRBJ2-1; 8 bases map to TRBD1. The V gene end was trimmed by 6 bases and the J gene end by 8 bases; junction bases not matched to a gene: 9. This CDR3 spans 14 amino acids. Germline V gene data show CDR1 as MNHNY and CDR2 as SVGAGI (reference sequence). The CDR3 DNA reads as TGTGCCAGCAGGAAGGGACAGGAAGCGGATGAGCAGTTCTTC. Translating gives CASRKGQEADEQFF.

Notes on this clonotype: Being one base from a much bigger clone, this may be a read error. The chain employs TRBV12-3 or TRBV12-4 and TRBJ1-2; D remains ambiguous. The V gene lost 1 base and the J gene lost 6 bases, with 12 bases spanning the gap. CDR3 length: 14 amino acids. CDR3 amino acids: CASSLGPGTDGYTF. As DNA, the CDR3 is TGTGCCAGCAGTTTAGGCCCGGGAACTGATGGCTACACCTTC.

With regard to this clonotype: The missing conserved phenylalanine or tryptophan at the end of this CDR3 makes a read error likely. The chain carries TRBV6-2 or TRBV6-3 and TRBJ1-5, with D perhaps TRBD1 (5 bases). Germline V gene lookup returns CDR1 MNHEY and CDR2 SVGEGT. The CDR3 is 15 residues long. The V end was cut by 2 bases, the J end by 1 base, with 9 bases between. CDR3 loop: CASSYATGSNQPQHL. Written as DNA, the CDR3 is TGTGCCAGCAGTTACGCCACAGGCAGCAATCAGCCCCAGCATTTA.

Worth noting for this clonotype: Possible read error: a much larger clone is one base away. This sequence joins TRBV6-5 and TRBJ1-2; D is uncertain. Germline V gene sequence: CDR1 MNHEY, CDR2 SVGAGI. The CDR3 runs 14 residues. Trimming removed 3 bases from V and 0 bases from J, with 8 bases in between. The CDR3 region is CASSYTTPNYGYTF. CDR3 coding DNA: TGTGCCAGCAGTTATACCACTCCTAACTATGGCTACACCTTC.

This clonotype was recorded at least ten times. The gene calls are TRBV11-3 and TRBJ2-5; a weak D match, TRBD1 (6 bases). Germline V gives CDR1 SGHNT, CDR2 YENEEA. The CDR3 contains 13 residues. V lost 2 bases to trimming and J lost 7 bases, with 11 bases between them. Here the CDR3 DNA reads TGTGCCAGCAGCTTAATTCAGGGGACGACCCAGTACTTC. This translates into CASSLIQGTTQYF.

This clonotype was detected only a few times. The chain's CDR3 is CASRKSGTDLGYTF. As DNA, the CDR3 is TGTGCCAGCAGAAAATCCGGGACCGACCTGGGCTACACCTTC. V usage is TRBV7-9 and J usage is TRBJ1-2, with D tentatively TRBD1 (5 bases). Trimming left V 6 bases short and J 8 bases short, with 19 bases between. CDR1 is SEHNR and CDR2 is FQNEAQ in the germline V gene (reference sequence). The CDR3 sequence is 14 residues long. The full variable domain, in which reference TRBV7-9 and TRBJ1-2 provide the parts outside the CDR3, is DTGVSQNPRHKITKRGQNVTFRCDPISEHNRLYWYRQTLGQGPEFLTYFQNEAQLEKSRLLSDRFSAERPKGSFSTLEIQRTEQGDSAMYLCASRKSGTDLGYTFGSGTRLTVV.

About this clonotype: This could be a read error, since a much larger clone is one nucleotide away. The J gene is TRBJ1-2, the V gene TRBV12-3 or TRBV12-4, with a possible D match to TRBD1 (6 bases). Between the trimmed V and J ends, which lost 5 bases and 6 bases, there was a span of 19 bases. CDR3 length equals 15 residues. Here the CDR3 DNA reads TGTGCCAGCAGTCTCCAGCGGGGACAAGGAAATGGCTACACCTTC. Translating gives CASSLQRGQGNGYTF.

This clonotype appeared many times. This rearrangement joins TRBV6-1 to TRBJ2-1; 9 bases line up with TRBD2. The CDR3 sequence is 16 residues long. Germline loops: CDR1 MNHNS, CDR2 SASEGT. V lost 1 base and J lost 3; bases outside the gene matches: 4. CDR3 sequence (DNA): TGTGCCAGCAGTGAAGGAGGAGCGGGGGGCTACAATGAGCAGTTCTTC. This encodes CASSEGGAGGYNEQFF.

V and J are TRBV5-1 and TRBJ2-3; no reliable D call. This CDR3 is built from 15 residues. Trimming left V 0 bases short and J 7 bases short, with 15 bases between. Germline V gives CDR1 SGHRS, CDR2 YFSETQ. The CDR3 DNA reads TGCGCCAGCAGCTTGGGAGTAGTGCCGACATATACGCAGTATTTT. Amino acids: CASSLGVVPTYTQYF.

CDR3 in DNA: TGCGCCAGCAGCCAAGAAGCGGGCTTGAACACTGAAGCTTTCTTT. Translating it yields CASSQEAGLNTEAFF. The V call is TRBV4-1, the J call TRBJ1-1; D is unresolved. In germline, CDR1 is MGHRA, CDR2 YSYEKL. The germline V and J ends were trimmed by 0 bases and 0 bases, with 8 bases remaining between them. This CDR3 has 15 amino acids.

This clonotype was detected a few times. The gene calls are TRBV13 and TRBJ1-2; D unclear. Trimming stripped 0 bases from V and 0 bases from J, with 14 bases between. This CDR3 spans 17 amino acids. Germline CDR1 PRHDT, CDR2 FYEKMQ (reference sequence). As DNA, the CDR3 is TGTGCCAGCAGCTTAGGCCGTCGGTCCGCGACTAACTATGGCTACACCTTC. It specifies CASSLGRRSATNYGYTF.

A remark on this clonotype: A single base separates this from a much larger clone, so it may be a read error. V gene TRBV6-1 combines with J gene TRBJ2-6; TRBD2 matches 8 bases. The CDR3 contains 18 residues. The germline gives CDR1 MNHNS, CDR2 SASEGT. The CDR3 loop is CASTGGLVRLSGANLLTF. Written as DNA, the CDR3 is TGTGCCAGCACCGGGGGACTAGTCCGGTTGAGTGGGGCCAACCTCCTGACTTTC.

The CDR3 protein is CASSATDRGSGGEQYF. In DNA form, the CDR3 reads TGTGCCAGCAGTGCCACCGACAGGGGAAGTGGGGGCGAGCAGTACTTC. The V gene is TRBV21-1, the J gene TRBJ2-7; TRBD1, as called in the table, went unchecked against the DNA. TRBV21-1 is flagged as a pseudogene. The CDR3 sequence is 16 residues long.

As regards this clonotype: An end of the junction does not agree with germline; a read error may underlie this. This chain connects TRBV11-2 to TRBJ2-1, with 12 nucleotides matching TRBD2. The CDR3 is made up of 15 amino acids. The germline CDR1 and CDR2 sequences are SGHAT and FQNNGV. The CDR3 reads CANSFGLAGNNEQFF. For the CDR3, the DNA is TGTGCCAACAGCTTCGGACTAGCGGGGAACAATGAGCAGTTCTTC.

As concerns this clonotype: The junction departs from germline at one end; a sequencing error may be responsible. V gene TRBV5-4 combines with J gene TRBJ2-4; tentatively, D is TRBD2 (7 bases). This CDR3 region has 15 residues. Germline-derived CDR1 and CDR2 are SGHNT and YYREEE (reference sequence). CDR3 loop: CASSDPRGDKNIRYF. For the CDR3, the DNA is TGTGCCAGCAGCGACCCCCGGGGGGACAAAAACATTCGGTACTTC.

A remark on this clonotype: The final CDR3 position lacks the conserved phenylalanine or tryptophan, pointing to a likely read error. The gene calls are TRBV29-1 and TRBJ2-1; weak D call: TRBD2 (6 bases). Germline V lookup: CDR1 SQVTM, CDR2 ANQGSEA. V shed 6 bases and J shed 10 bases, with 22 bases lying between them. The CDR3 loop spans 14 amino acids. The CDR3 reads CSVAGAGTWLEQFL. The CDR3 nucleotides are TGCAGCGTCGCTGGGGCCGGGACTTGGTTAGAGCAGTTCCTC.

The gene calls are TRBV7-9 and TRBJ2-3, with D possibly being TRBD1 (5 bases). Germline CDR1 reads SEHNR; CDR2 reads FQNEAQ (reference sequence). V gave up 5 bases and J gave up 3 bases, with 12 bases separating them. The CDR3 is 14 amino acids. The CDR3 bases are TGTGCCAGCAGCAACCAGGGATGGACAGATACGCAGTATTTT. It specifies CASSNQGWTDTQYF.

Regarding this clonotype: Since no conserved phenylalanine or tryptophan closes the CDR3, a read error is the likely cause. The rearrangement links TRBV11-2 to TRBJ2-7; D unclear. V was pared by 4 bases and J by 3 bases, with 19 bases between. CDR3 length: 16 amino acids. Germline loops: CDR1 SGHAT, CDR2 FQNNGV. This CDR3 is CASSSTPDSRSYEQYL. The CDR3 DNA reads as TGTGCCAGCAGCTCTACCCCCGATTCGCGGAGCTACGAGCAGTACTTA.

The chain links TRBV7-9 to TRBJ2-1, with D perhaps TRBD2 (5 bases). V was clipped by 5 bases and J by 3 bases, with 17 bases between them. This CDR3 spans 16 amino acids. The germline CDR1 and CDR2 sequences are SEHNR and FQNEAQ (reference sequence). Written as DNA, the CDR3 is TGTGCCAGCAGCCCACGGCGAGCGGAGGACTACAATGAGCAGTTCTTC. Its translation: CASSPRRAEDYNEQFF.

The sample holds a few counts of this clonotype. One end of the junction does not line up with germline, which may come from a read error. This rearrangement joins TRBV12-3 or TRBV12-4 to TRBJ2-1, with D perhaps TRBD2 (6 bases). This CDR3 is 14 amino acids long. The CDR3 DNA follows: TGTACCAGCAGGCAGGGAGGCTCCTACAATGAGCAGTTCTTC. This gives the protein CTSRQGGSYNEQFF.

The chain uses TRBV6-5 and TRBJ2-1; D gene unclear. The ends were cut back, 0 bases at V and 4 bases at J, with 7 bases in the middle. The CDR3 runs 14 residues. Germline V gene data show CDR1 as MNHEY and CDR2 as SVGAGI. CDR3 in amino acids: CASSYSSLYNEQFF. The CDR3 coding sequence is TGTGCCAGCAGTTACTCCTCGTTATACAATGAGCAGTTCTTC.

This clonotype was counted ten times or more. The chain employs TRBV11-2 and TRBJ1-2; D is undetermined. Germline assignment: CDR1 SGHAT and CDR2 FQNNGV. CDR3 length: 18 residues. The ends were cut back, 2 bases at V and 6 bases at J, with 25 bases in the middle. Here the CDR3 reads CASSLSFRPRASRNGYTF. The CDR3 DNA is TGTGCCAGCAGCTTAAGTTTTCGGCCGCGTGCGTCCCGAAATGGCTACACCTTC.